This entry lists 30 T cell receptor beta chains sequenced from one sample in a study of blood T cell repertoires in COVID-19. The table came from immunoSEQ multiplex PCR; TCRdb's copy has only in-frame clones and leaves some out. The table shows about 110,000 clones, with about 70% occurring only once. Sequences were obtained from peripheral blood. The receptors shown here come from a woman aged 55-69 years with acute or convalescent COVID-19.

The gene calls are TRBV20-1 and TRBJ1-6, with D perhaps TRBD1 (6 bases). Germline CDR1 is DFQATT and CDR2 is SNEGSKA (reference sequence). V gave up 3 bases and J gave up 7 bases, with 25 bases separating them. This CDR3 is 18 amino acids long. The CDR3 region is CSASGRERTARRNSPLHF. In DNA, the CDR3 is TGCAGTGCTAGTGGAAGGGAGAGGACAGCCCGACGGAATTCACCCCTCCACTTT.

The chain joins TRBV3-1 (or the pseudogene TRBV3-2) to TRBJ1-1, with 7 bases identical to TRBD1. CDR1 and CDR2 from the germline V gene are LGHDT and YNNKEL (reference sequence). The CDR3 covers 14 residues. The V segment lost 1 base and the J segment 3 bases; nucleotides outside the gene matches: 2. This chain's CDR3 is CASSQVQGDTEAFF. In nucleotides, the CDR3 is TGTGCCAGCAGCCAAGTGCAGGGGGACACTGAAGCTTTCTTT.

The chain is built from TRBV19 and TRBJ2-5; 14 nucleotides align to TRBD2. Germline assignment: CDR1 LNHDA and CDR2 SQIVND (reference sequence). The trim removed 5 bases at V and 4 bases at J, leaving 9 bases unmatched. The CDR3 spans 17 residues. The CDR3 loop reads CASSLGTSGGMRETQYF. The DNA of the CDR3 is TGTGCCAGTAGTCTCGGGACTAGCGGGGGCATGCGAGAGACCCAGTACTTC.

The chain employs TRBV3-1 (or the pseudogene TRBV3-2) and TRBJ2-1, with TRBD1 matching 7 bases. CDR1 is LGHDT, CDR2 YNNKEL, per germline (reference sequence). The V gene end was trimmed by 1 base and the J gene end by 6 bases; junction bases not matched to a gene: 6. This CDR3 region has 15 residues. CDR3 loop: CASSQGQGARNEQFF. The CDR3 DNA is TGTGCCAGCAGCCAAGGACAGGGAGCTCGCAATGAGCAGTTCTTC.

This chain connects TRBV5-1 to TRBJ1-4; 7 nucleotides line up with TRBD1. The CDR3 is made up of 17 amino acids. Per germline, CDR1 SGHRS and CDR2 YFSETQ. The junction had 9 bases not matched to a gene; V was cut back by 4 bases and J by 0 bases. The CDR3 is CASSLEGTASTNEKLFF. The CDR3 DNA sequence: TGCGCCAGCAGCCTGGAGGGGACAGCCTCAACTAATGAAAAACTGTTTTTT.

The rearrangement uses TRBV2 and TRBJ1-2; D unclear. CDR1 SNHLY and CDR2 FYNNEI come from the germline V gene. V shed 6 bases and J shed 5 bases, with 10 bases lying between them. The length of the CDR3 is 12 residues. The CDR3 nucleotides read TGTGCCAGCAGCGCTATCACTTATGGCTACACCTTC. The encoded protein is CASSAITYGYTF.

This clone occurred a few times. The rearrangement joins TRBV10-3 to TRBJ1-2; tentatively, D is TRBD1 (5 bases). CDR1 and CDR2 (germline): ENHRY, SYGVKD. The V gene lost 7 bases and the J gene lost 4 bases, with 19 bases spanning the gap. This CDR3 has 15 amino acids. In DNA form, the CDR3 reads TGTGCCATCAATGACCCGGACACGCTATCCTATGGCTACACCTTC. Translated, it gives CAINDPDTLSYGYTF.

The gene calls are TRBV6-6 and TRBJ1-5; 7 bases align to TRBD1. CDR1 and CDR2 (germline): MNHNY, SVGAGI (reference sequence). The ends lost 5 bases at V and 8 bases at J; junction bases unmatched: 9. The CDR3 covers 14 residues. CDR3 DNA sequence: TGTGCCAGCAGTCAGGGGGGGCCAAGGGAGCCCCAGCATTTT. It translates to CASSQGGPREPQHF.

Notes on this clone: One end of the junction varies from germline; a read error may be responsible. V and J are TRBV5-5 and TRBJ1-5; 9 bases map to TRBD1. This CDR3 region has 16 residues. The germline V gene has CDR1 SGHKS and CDR2 YYEKEE (reference sequence). The CDR3 is CASSLGQRQGGQPQHF. CDR3 sequence (DNA): TGTGCCAGCAGTTTGGGCCAAAGACAGGGGGGGCAGCCCCAGCATTTT. Using reference TRBV5-5 and TRBJ1-5 for the parts outside the CDR3, the full variable domain is DAGVTQSPTHLIKTRGQQVTLRCSPISGHKSVSWYQQVLGQGPQFIFQYYEKEERGRGNFPDRFSARQFPNYSSELNVNALLLGDSALYLCASSLGQRQGGQPQHFGDGTRLSIL.

This rearrangement joins TRBV13 to TRBJ1-5; D uncertain. V shed 5 bases and J shed 6 bases, with 8 bases lying between them. CDR3 size: 12 residues. CDR1 and CDR2 (germline): PRHDT, FYEKMQ (reference sequence). The CDR3 bases are TGTGCCAGCAGCCGCCGGGGTCAGCCCCAGCATTTT. Translating it yields CASSRRGQPQHF.

The CDR3 is CASSSMRGPNNQPQHF. DNA for the CDR3: TGTGCCAGCAGCTCCATGAGAGGGCCCAACAATCAGCCCCAGCATTTT. This sequence joins TRBV5-8 and TRBJ1-5, with D hard to call. This CDR3 comprises 16 residues. CDR1 is SGHTS, CDR2 YDEGEE, per germline. The V and J ends lost 3 bases and 3 bases respectively, with 16 bases between them.

This chain links TRBV4-2 with TRBJ1-1; D is uncertain. The CDR3 sequence is 15 residues long. Deletions cut 1 base from V and 4 bases from J, with 13 bases between. Germline V CDR1 and CDR2: LGHNA, YNFKEQ. CDR3 nucleotides: TGTGCCAGCAGCCAAGCTGGTATCGCGGGCACTGAAGCTTTCTTT. Its translation: CASSQAGIAGTEAFF.

V gene TRBV5-1 combines with J gene TRBJ2-1, with 9 bases matching TRBD1. The CDR3 covers 16 residues. CDR1 is SGHRS and CDR2 is YFSETQ in the germline V gene. The junction had 9 bases not matched to a gene; V was cut back by 5 bases and J by 3 bases. The DNA of the CDR3 is TGCGCCAGCAGGGCCCGAGGACAGGGGATCTACAATGAGCAGTTCTTC. Translated: CASRARGQGIYNEQFF.

The V gene is TRBV7-2, the J gene TRBJ1-1, with TRBD1 matching over 7 bases. Germline V lookup: CDR1 SGHTA, CDR2 FQGNSA. The V and J ends lost 5 bases and 0 bases, in that order; junction bases with no gene match: 0. This CDR3 region has 13 residues. DNA for the CDR3: TGTGCCAGCAGCCAGGGGGTGAACACTGAAGCTTTCTTT. Protein sequence: CASSQGVNTEAFF.

The chain uses TRBV4-1 and TRBJ1-2; D possibly corresponds to TRBD1 (6 bases). The CDR3 is 13 amino acids. The germline gives CDR1 MGHRA, CDR2 YSYEKL. V was clipped by 0 bases and J by 8 bases, with 10 bases between them. The CDR3 protein is CASSQDTGWGYTF. CDR3 bases: TGCGCCAGCAGCCAAGATACAGGGTGGGGCTACACCTTC.

V gene TRBV5-1 combines with J gene TRBJ1-1; D perhaps matches TRBD1 (5 bases). V shed 0 bases and J shed 0 bases, with 15 bases lying between them. The CDR3 runs to 17 residues. Per the germline V gene, CDR1 is SGHRS and CDR2 is YFSETQ. This CDR3 is CASSLAQKRQMNTEAFF. As DNA, the CDR3 is TGCGCCAGCAGCTTGGCCCAAAAAAGACAGATGAACACTGAAGCTTTCTTT.

J is TRBJ1-3 and V is TRBV3-1 (or the pseudogene TRBV3-2); 9 nucleotides agree with TRBD1. Losses at the gene ends were 3 bases for V and 2 bases for J; bases not matched to a gene: 5. Germline CDR1 LGHDT, CDR2 YNNKEL (reference sequence). The CDR3 length is 16 residues. CDR3 DNA: TGTGCCAGCAGCCAGGGGACAGGGTTCGCTGGAAACACCATATATTTT. It translates to CASSQGTGFAGNTIYF.

V and J are TRBV19 and TRBJ1-1; weak D call: TRBD1 (5 bases). Germline lookup yields CDR1 LNHDA and CDR2 SQIVND (reference sequence). The ends were cut back, 2 bases at V and 10 bases at J, with 14 bases in the middle. This CDR3 region has 13 residues. The CDR3 region is CASSILGAQRAFF. The CDR3 bases are TGTGCCAGTAGTATATTAGGGGCGCAAAGAGCTTTCTTT.

V usage is TRBV5-8 and J usage is TRBJ1-1; TRBD1 aligns across 9 bases. Losses at the gene ends were 0 bases for V and 5 bases for J; bases not matched to a gene: 8. CDR3 length equals 16 residues. Germline V gene sequence: CDR1 SGHTS, CDR2 YDEGEE. The DNA for the CDR3 is TGTGCCAGCAGCTTGGGGGGGACAGGGTCGAGGACTGAAGCTTTCTTT. This encodes CASSLGGTGSRTEAFF.

Worth noting for this clone: The sample holds other DNA sequences that translate to the same CDR3. The chain links TRBV11-2 to TRBJ1-1; D unclear. This CDR3 comprises 13 residues. The ends were cut back, 2 bases at V and 1 base at J, with 5 bases in the middle. Looked up from germline, CDR1 is SGHAT and CDR2 is FQNNGV. The CDR3 spells CASSLRGNTEAFF. The CDR3 DNA is TGTGCCAGCAGCTTAAGAGGGAACACTGAAGCTTTCTTT.

The V and J genes are TRBV28 and TRBJ2-1; tentative D call: TRBD2 (5 bases). CDR1 is MDHEN and CDR2 is SYDVKM in the germline V gene. V shed 1 base and J shed 4 bases, with 8 bases lying between them. There are 14 residues in the CDR3. CDR3 DNA: TGTGCCAGCAGTTTATCGGGCGGGTACAATGAGCAGTTCTTC. It specifies CASSLSGGYNEQFF.

This clone was seen a few times. V gene TRBV11-2 combines with J gene TRBJ1-4; TRBD1 matches at 10 bases. V gave up 10 bases and J gave up 5 bases; unmatched junction bases: 10. This CDR3 is 15 amino acids long. The germline CDR1 and CDR2 sequences are SGHAT and FQNNGV. Written as DNA, the CDR3 is TGTGCCACCCGAACTTGGACAGGGGGGAATGAAAAACTGTTTTTT. This sequence encodes CATRTWTGGNEKLFF. The full variable domain, completed using reference TRBV11-2 and TRBJ1-4, is EAGVAQSPRYKIIEKRQSVAFWCNPISGHATLYWYQQILGQGPKLLIQFQNNGVVDDSQLPKDRFSAERLKGVDSTLKIQPAKLEDSAVYLCATRTWTGGNEKLFFGSGTQLSVL.

The V gene is TRBV19, the J gene TRBJ1-2, with 7 bases lining up with TRBD1. The CDR3 contains 16 residues. Germline CDR1 reads LNHDA; CDR2 reads SQIVND (reference sequence). V was pared by 7 bases and J by 2 bases, with 13 bases of the junction left unmatched. The CDR3 DNA reads as TGTGCCAGTATCCCAAACCCAGGGGGACCGAACTATGGCTACACCTTC. As protein: CASIPNPGGPNYGYTF.

This clone was seen only a few times. V is TRBV24-1 and J is TRBJ2-7; D is perhaps TRBD1 (6 bases). Germline V gives CDR1 KGHDR, CDR2 SFDVKD. Between the trimmed V and J ends, which lost 0 bases and 8 bases, there was a span of 10 bases. The CDR3 has 13 residues. The CDR3 nucleotides read TGTGCCACCAGTGATTTGACGACAGGAAAGCAGTACTTC. Protein sequence: CATSDLTTGKQYF.

The sample holds a few counts of this clone. The genes are TRBV30 and TRBJ1-2, with 9 bases aligning to TRBD1. The CDR3 has 14 amino acids. CDR1 is GTSNPN, CDR2 SVGIG, per germline (reference sequence). V gave up 2 bases and J gave up 3 bases; unmatched junction bases: 4. CDR3: CAWSNWDRDYGYTF. The CDR3 coding sequence is TGTGCCTGGAGTAACTGGGACAGGGACTATGGCTACACCTTC.

V usage is TRBV2 and J usage is TRBJ1-5, with D perhaps TRBD1 (5 bases). CDR1 SNHLY and CDR2 FYNNEI come from the germline V gene. The germline V and J ends were trimmed by 6 bases and 4 bases, with 13 bases remaining between them. The CDR3 covers 14 residues. The CDR3 DNA reads as TGTGCCAGCAGCTCGGACACCCCAAATCAGCCCCAGCATTTT. Protein sequence: CASSSDTPNQPQHF.

The sample holds one count of this clone. The CDR3 protein is CASSITGTGNSPLHF. The CDR3 DNA follows: TGTGCCAGCAGTATAACCGGGACAGGAAATTCACCCCTCCACTTT. The chain couples TRBV6-5 to TRBJ1-6, with TRBD1 identical over 8 bases. The CDR3 extends over 15 amino acids. Germline V lookup: CDR1 MNHEY, CDR2 SVGAGI. Germline trimming cut 5 bases from V and 7 bases from J; bases unmatched to any gene: 7.

This chain connects TRBV7-8 to TRBJ1-1; D is uncertain. The germline V gene encodes CDR1 SGHVS and CDR2 FQNEAQ. The CDR3 spans 14 residues. V was pared by 3 bases and J by 4 bases, with 12 bases between. CDR3 loop: CASSLSLSGTEAFF. DNA of the CDR3: TGTGCCAGCAGCTTGAGTTTGTCTGGCACTGAAGCTTTCTTT.

The chain couples TRBV6-6 to TRBJ1-1, with D perhaps matching TRBD1 (6 bases). This CDR3 spans 14 amino acids. Trimming shortened V by 7 bases and J by 1 base, and 13 bases separated the two germline ends. CDR1 is MNHNY, CDR2 SVGAGI, per germline (reference sequence). CDR3 DNA sequence: TGTGCCAGCAATAGGGGGGGCCCGAACACTGAAGCTTTCTTT. Translated, it gives CASNRGGPNTEAFF.

This chain uses TRBV27 with TRBJ2-4; D perhaps matches TRBD1 (6 bases). V was cut by 5 bases and J by 1 base, with 9 bases left in between. The germline V gene encodes CDR1 MNHEY and CDR2 SMNVEV (reference sequence). The CDR3 is made up of 14 amino acids. The CDR3 protein is CASSAGVAKNIQYF. In DNA, the CDR3 is TGTGCCAGCAGTGCAGGGGTGGCCAAAAACATTCAGTACTTC.